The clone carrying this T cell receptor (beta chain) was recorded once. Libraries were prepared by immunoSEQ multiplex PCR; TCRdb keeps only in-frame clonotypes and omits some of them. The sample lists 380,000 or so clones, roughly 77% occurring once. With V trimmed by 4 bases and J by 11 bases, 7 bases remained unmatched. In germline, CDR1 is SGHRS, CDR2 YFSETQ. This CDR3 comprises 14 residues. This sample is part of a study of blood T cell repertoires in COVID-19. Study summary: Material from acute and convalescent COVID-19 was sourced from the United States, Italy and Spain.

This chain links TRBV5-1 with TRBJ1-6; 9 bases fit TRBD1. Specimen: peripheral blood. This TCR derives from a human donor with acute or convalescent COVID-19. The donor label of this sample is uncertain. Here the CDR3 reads CASSKGQGMTPLHF. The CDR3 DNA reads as TGCGCCAGCAGCAAGGGACAGGGAATGACACCCCTCCACTTT.